Given below is one T cell receptor beta chain in context. No antigen is known for it. This specimen comes from a study of cytomegalovirus exposure and HLA in healthy donors. Primers included in the PCR were 60 Vbeta and 13 Jbeta primers. TCRdb keeps only in-frame clones here, not all; method: immunoSEQ multiplex PCR. This sample yields 65,000 or so clones, of which around four fifths are seen a single time; approximately 2.9% belongs to the top ten. CDR1 is SGHTA and CDR2 is FQGNSA in the germline V gene. The J segment lost 4 bases and the V segment lost 5 bases, leaving 14 bases of the junction unmatched. This CDR3 comprises 17 residues. Notes on the study in general: In a later analysis, TCR beta V- and J-gene trimming showed a link to a missense DCLRE1C variant. Altogether, 150 to 200 TCR beta chains were recorded as cytomegalovirus-associated. There was a cluster of highly shared sequence variants that was likely a sequencing artifact.

Sample: PBMCs. This sequence originates from a girl under 18 in good health and CMV-seropositive. The rearrangement links TRBV7-2 to TRBJ2-1; 7 bases map to TRBD1. CDR3 DNA: TGTGCCAGCAGCGCCGGGACAGAAACGGTACGTTACAATGAGCAGTTCTTC. Translating gives CASSAGTETVRYNEQFF.